This T cell receptor beta chain was recovered during a study of control samples from healthy donors and cancer patients. TCRdb's copy holds only in-frame clones and misses some; the assay was immunoSEQ multiplex PCR. The repertoire holds some 130,000 clones, with 91% as singletons. The CDR3 has 12 amino acids. Trimming left V 6 bases short and J 5 bases short, with 9 bases between. Germline-derived CDR1 and CDR2 are SNHLY and FYNNEI. The V gene is TRBV2, the J gene TRBJ2-3, with a tentative D call TRBD2 (5 bases). Sequences were obtained from blood. The TCR comes from a man younger than 35 in good health. In DNA form, the CDR3 reads TGTGCCAGCAGGCGAGAGGGAGATACGCAGTATTTT. It specifies CASRREGDTQYF.